Sequencing of this T cell receptor beta chain was carried out in a study of blood T cell repertoires in COVID-19. Only in-frame clones appear in the TCRdb table, and some are missing; sequencing was by immunoSEQ multiplex PCR. The sample has around 150,000 clones; approximately 86% are singletons. The sequence came from a woman in her thirties or forties with COVID-19, enrolled during active disease. The sample was peripheral blood.

In DNA, the CDR3 is TGTGCCAGCAGCCGTCCTACGTCTGGAAACACCATATATTTT. Translated, it gives CASSRPTSGNTIYF. The chain employs TRBV3-1 (or the pseudogene TRBV3-2) and TRBJ1-3; D is unresolved. The V end was cut by 4 bases, the J end by 1 base, with 8 bases between. Germline lookup yields CDR1 LGHDT and CDR2 YNNKEL (reference sequence). The CDR3 consists of 14 residues.